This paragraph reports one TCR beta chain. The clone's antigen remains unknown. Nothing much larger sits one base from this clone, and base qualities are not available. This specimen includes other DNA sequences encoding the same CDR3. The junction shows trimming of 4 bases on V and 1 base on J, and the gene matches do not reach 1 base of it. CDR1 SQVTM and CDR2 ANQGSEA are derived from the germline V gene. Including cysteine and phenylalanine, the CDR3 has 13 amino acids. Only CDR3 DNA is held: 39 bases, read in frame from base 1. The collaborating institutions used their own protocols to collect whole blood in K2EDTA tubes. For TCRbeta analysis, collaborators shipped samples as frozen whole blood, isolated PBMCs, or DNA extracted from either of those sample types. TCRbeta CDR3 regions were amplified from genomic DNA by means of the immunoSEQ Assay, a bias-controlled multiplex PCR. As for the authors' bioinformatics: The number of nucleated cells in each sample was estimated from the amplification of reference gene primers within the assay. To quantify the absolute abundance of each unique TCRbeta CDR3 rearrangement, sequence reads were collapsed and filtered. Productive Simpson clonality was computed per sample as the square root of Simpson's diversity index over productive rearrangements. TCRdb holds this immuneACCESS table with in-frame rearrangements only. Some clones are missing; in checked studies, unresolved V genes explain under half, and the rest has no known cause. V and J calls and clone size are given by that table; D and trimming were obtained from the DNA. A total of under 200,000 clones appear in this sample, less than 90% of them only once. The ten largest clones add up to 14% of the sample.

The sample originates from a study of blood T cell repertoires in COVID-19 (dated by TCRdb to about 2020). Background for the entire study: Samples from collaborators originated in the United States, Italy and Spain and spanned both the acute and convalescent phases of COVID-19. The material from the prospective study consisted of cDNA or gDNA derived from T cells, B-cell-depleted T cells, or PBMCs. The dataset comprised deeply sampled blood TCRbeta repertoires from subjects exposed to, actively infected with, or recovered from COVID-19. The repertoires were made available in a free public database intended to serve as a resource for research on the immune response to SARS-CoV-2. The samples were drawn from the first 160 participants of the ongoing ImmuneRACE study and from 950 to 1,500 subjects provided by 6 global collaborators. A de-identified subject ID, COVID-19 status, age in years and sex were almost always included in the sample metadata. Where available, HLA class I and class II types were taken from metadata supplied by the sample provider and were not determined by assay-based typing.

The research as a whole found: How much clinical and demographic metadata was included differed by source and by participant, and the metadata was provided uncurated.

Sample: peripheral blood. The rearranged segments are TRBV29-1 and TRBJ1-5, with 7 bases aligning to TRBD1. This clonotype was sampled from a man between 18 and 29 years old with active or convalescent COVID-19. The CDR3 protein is CSVGQGSNQPQHF. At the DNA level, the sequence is TGCAGCGTTGGACAGGGAAGCAATCAGCCCCAGCATTTT.